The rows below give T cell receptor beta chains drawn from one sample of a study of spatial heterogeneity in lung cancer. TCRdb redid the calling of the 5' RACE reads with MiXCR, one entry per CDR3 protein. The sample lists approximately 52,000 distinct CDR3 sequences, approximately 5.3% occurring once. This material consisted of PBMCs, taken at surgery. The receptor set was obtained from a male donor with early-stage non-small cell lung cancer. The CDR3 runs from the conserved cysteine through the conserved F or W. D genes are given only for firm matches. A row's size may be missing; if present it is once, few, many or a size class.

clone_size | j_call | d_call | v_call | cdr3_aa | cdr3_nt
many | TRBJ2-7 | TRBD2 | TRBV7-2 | CASSPLTSGTLVREQYF | TGTGCCAGCAGCCCCCTGACTAGCGGGACTTTAGTTAGGGAGCAGTACTTC
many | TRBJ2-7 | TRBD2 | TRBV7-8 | CASSPHRLAGGRSYEQYF | TGTGCCAGCAGCCCCCATAGACTAGCGGGAGGGCGGTCCTACGAGCAGTACTTC
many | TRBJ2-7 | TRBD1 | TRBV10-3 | CAIRDPGGSYEQYF | TGTGCCATCAGGGACCCAGGGGGCTCCTACGAGCAGTACTTC
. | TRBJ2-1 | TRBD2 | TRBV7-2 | CASSLRFAGGLHEQFF | TGTGCCAGCAGCTTACGTTTTGCGGGAGGGCTACATGAGCAGTTCTTC
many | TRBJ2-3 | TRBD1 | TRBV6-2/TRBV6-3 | CASSPTRDREDTQYF | TGTGCCAGCAGTCCCACCCGGGACAGGGAGGATACGCAGTATTTT
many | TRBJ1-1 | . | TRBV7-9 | CASSLAEGRAFF | TGTGCCAGCAGCTTAGCAGAGGGTAGGGCTTTCTTT
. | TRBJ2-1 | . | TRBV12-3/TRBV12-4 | CASSPGRVGEQFF | TGTGCCAGCAGCCCGGGACGGGTCGGGGAGCAGTTCTTC
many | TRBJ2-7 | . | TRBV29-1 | CSVVSQGFIEQYF | TGCAGCGTTGTCTCCCAGGGATTCATCGAGCAGTACTTC
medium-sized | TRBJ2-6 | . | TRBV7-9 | CASSPLEVMNGANVLTF | TGTGCCAGCAGCCCTTTAGAGGTGATGAATGGGGCCAACGTCCTGACTTTC
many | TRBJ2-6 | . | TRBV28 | CASILDLSGANVLTF | TGTGCCAGCATCCTTGACCTCTCTGGGGCCAACGTCCTGACTTTC
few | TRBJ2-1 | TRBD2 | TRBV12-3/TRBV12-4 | CASSLKAGGPNEQFF | TGTGCCAGCAGTTTGAAAGCGGGAGGGCCCAATGAGCAGTTCTTC
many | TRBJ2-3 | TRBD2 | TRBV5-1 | CASRPQRAGGTDTQYF | TGCGCCAGCAGGCCCCAAAGAGCGGGGGGCACAGATACGCAGTATTTT
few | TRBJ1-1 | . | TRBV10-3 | CAISAGSRPTEAFF | TGTGCCATCAGTGCCGGCAGCCGTCCCACTGAAGCTTTCTTT
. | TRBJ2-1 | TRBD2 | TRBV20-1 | CSYTSGRAQVANEQFF | TGCAGTTACACTAGCGGGAGGGCCCAGGTTGCCAATGAGCAGTTCTTC
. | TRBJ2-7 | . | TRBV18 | CASLPTPGAEQYF | TGTGCCAGCTTACCTACTCCAGGAGCCGAGCAGTACTTC
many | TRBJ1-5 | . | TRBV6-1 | CASNAGLGSQPQHF | TGTGCCAGCAATGCAGGACTAGGAAGCCAGCCCCAGCATTTT
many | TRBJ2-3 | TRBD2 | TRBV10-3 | CATQGGTSPDTQYF | TGTGCCACTCAAGGGGGGACTAGCCCAGATACGCAGTATTTT
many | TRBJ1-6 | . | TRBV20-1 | CSAKGDENSPLHF | TGCAGTGCTAAGGGGGATGAGAATTCACCCCTCCACTTT
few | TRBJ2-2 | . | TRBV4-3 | CASSSGTLNTGELFF | TGCGCCAGCAGCTCCGGGACACTAAACACCGGGGAGCTGTTTTTT
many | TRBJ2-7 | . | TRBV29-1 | CSVSTIQAAEQYF | TGCAGCGTCTCGACAATCCAGGCGGCCGAGCAGTACTTC
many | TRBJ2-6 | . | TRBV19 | CASTLSGANVLTF | TGTGCCAGTACCCTTTCTGGGGCCAACGTCCTGACTTTC
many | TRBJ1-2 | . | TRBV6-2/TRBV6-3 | CASRRTAGDGYTF | TGTGCCAGCAGAAGAACAGCGGGAGATGGCTACACCTTC
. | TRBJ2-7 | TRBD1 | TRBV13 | CASSLRDRGAYEQYF | TGTGCCAGCAGCTTAAGGGACAGGGGCGCCTACGAGCAGTACTTC
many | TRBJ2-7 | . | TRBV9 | CASSVDGEFHEQYF | TGTGCCAGCAGCGTAGATGGGGAGTTCCACGAGCAGTACTTC
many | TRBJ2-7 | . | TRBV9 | CASSVGQSYEQYF | TGTGCCAGCAGCGTAGGACAGAGCTACGAGCAGTACTTC
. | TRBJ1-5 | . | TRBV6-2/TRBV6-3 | CASSARGRGDQPQHF | TGTGCCAGCAGCGCAAGGGGCAGGGGCGATCAGCCCCAGCATTTT
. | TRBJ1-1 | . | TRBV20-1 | CSARAGVDTEAFF | TGCAGTGCTAGAGCCGGAGTCGACACTGAAGCTTTCTTT
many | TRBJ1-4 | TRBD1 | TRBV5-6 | CASSLWQGVANEKLFF | TGTGCCAGCAGCTTGTGGCAGGGGGTGGCTAATGAAAAACTGTTTTTT
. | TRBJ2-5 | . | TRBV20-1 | CSARGQIEYF | TGCAGTGCTAGGGGGCAGATAGAGTACTTC
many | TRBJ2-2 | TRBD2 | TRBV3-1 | CASSRTSGVGGELFF | TGTGCCAGCAGCCGAACTAGCGGAGTGGGCGGGGAGCTGTTTTTT
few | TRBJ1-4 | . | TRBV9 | CASSVALGENEKLFF | TGTGCCAGCAGCGTAGCTCTCGGGGAGAATGAAAAACTGTTTTTT
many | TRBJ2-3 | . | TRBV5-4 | CASRGSADTQYF | TGTGCCAGCAGGGGTAGCGCAGATACGCAGTATTTT
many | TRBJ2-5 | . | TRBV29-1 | CSVEGTDQETQYF | TGCAGCGTTGAAGGCACCGACCAAGAGACCCAGTACTTC
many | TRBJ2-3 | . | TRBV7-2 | CASSLAFNTDTQYF | TGTGCCAGCAGCTTAGCGTTCAACACAGATACGCAGTATTTT
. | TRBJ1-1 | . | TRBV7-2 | CASSSGTPNTEAFF | TGTGCCAGCAGCTCCGGGACTCCGAACACTGAAGCTTTCTTT
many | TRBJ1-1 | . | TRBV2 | CATTRGQGGVRTEAFF | TGTGCCACCACCCGTGGGCAGGGAGGGGTTAGGACTGAAGCTTTCTTT
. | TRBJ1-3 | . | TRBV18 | CASSPNAESSGNTIYF | TGTGCCAGCTCCCCTAATGCGGAGAGCTCTGGAAACACCATATATTTT
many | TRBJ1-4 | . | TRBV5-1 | CASSLLGSDEKLFF | TGCGCCAGCAGCTTGTTGGGGTCTGATGAAAAACTGTTTTTT
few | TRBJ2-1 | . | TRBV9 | CASSVGGGPYNEQFF | TGTGCCAGCAGCGTAGGGGGCGGACCCTACAATGAGCAGTTCTTC
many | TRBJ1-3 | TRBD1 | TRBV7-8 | CASSAGTGSGNTIYF | TGTGCCAGCAGCGCCGGGACAGGTAGCGGAAACACCATATATTTT
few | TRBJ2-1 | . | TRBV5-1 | CASSLESSYNEQFF | TGCGCCAGCAGCTTGGAGAGCTCCTACAATGAGCAGTTCTTC
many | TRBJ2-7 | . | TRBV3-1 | CASSQDEGQVYYEQYF | TGTGCCAGCAGCCAAGATGAGGGCCAGGTTTACTACGAGCAGTACTTC
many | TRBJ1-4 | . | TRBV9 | CASSVANGQTNEKLFF | TGTGCCAGCAGCGTAGCTAATGGACAGACTAATGAAAAACTGTTTTTT
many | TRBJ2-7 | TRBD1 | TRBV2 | CASSEGTGGWRFSYEQYF | TGTGCCAGCAGTGAAGGGACAGGGGGGTGGAGGTTCTCCTACGAGCAGTACTTC